This paragraph reports one T cell receptor (beta chain). The antigen it binds to is not known. This entry belongs to a study of monozygotic twins with inflammatory bowel disease (dated by TCRdb to between 2018 and 2021). At the level of the whole study: The complete study included about 30 monozygotic twin pairs: 19 IBD-discordant Danish pairs and nine German pairs, of which four were IBD-concordant and five were IBD-discordant. Disease-associated traits were sought mainly through comparisons between IBD patients and their genetically identical healthy co-twins within discordant pairs. Each individual had, on average, about 151 000 unique TCRalpha sequences and 181 000 unique TCRbeta sequences available for analysis.

Results the study describes overall, beyond this receptor: Different T cell subtypes could not be distinguished in the analysis. Compared with healthy twins, IBD patients had fewer clonotypes in common with other individuals, a difference most pronounced in patients showing signs of disease activity. Because patients received different immunosuppressive treatments, the repertoires may have picked up extra background noise and variability between individuals. No difference in repertoire similarity was observed between concordant and discordant twins, possibly owing to limited statistical power. The results gave no support for a single strong signal or clonotype linked to IBD. IBD patients had lower TCRbeta repertoire diversity, measured by the inverse Simpson index, than their healthy co-twins.

From each donor, an approximately 2.5 ml peripheral blood sample was collected into PAXgene tubes and kept at -80 degrees C. Without any T cell sorting, total RNA was extracted from whole blood using the PAXgene blood miRNA kit on an automated QIAcube. Peripheral blood from monozygotic twin pairs concordant or discordant for inflammatory bowel disease was subjected to deep TCRalpha and TCRbeta repertoire profiling with unique molecular barcoding. Smoking habits were recorded for all twin pairs, with individuals classified as current, former or never smokers. The receptor library was made with 5' RACE. Each TCR library was prepared from around 3,200 ng of total RNA. For each sample, cDNA synthesis was carried out in eight separate reactions using SMARTScribe reverse transcriptase. During cDNA synthesis, template switching was used to introduce unique molecular identifiers that contained a 6-nucleotide sample barcode. Two nested PCRs of around 15 and 10 cycles amplified the TCRalpha and TCRbeta cDNA, and bead purification followed each PCR. Before amplification, cDNA was treated with uracil DNA-glycosylase and purified using the QIAquick PCR purification kit. In the second PCR, Illumina TruSeq-compatible adapters and sample-specific barcodes were added. Library quality and concentration were checked on TapeStation and Qubit, and libraries were pooled at around 5 ng each. Sequencing of pooled libraries was carried out on an Illumina HiSeq2500 single-index Rapid Run using 2 x 100 bp reads and custom sequencing primers. The published analysis was carried out like this. MiGEC version 1.2.6 was used for UMI-based consensus assembly to correct PCR and sequencing errors. MiXCR version 2.1.1 was used for V(D)J alignment, clonotype assembly and CDR3 extraction. Gene usage, clonotype sharing and MAIT/NKT TCR abundance were normalised by analysing the top 1000, 10 000 and 20 000 clonotypes per sample. After downsampling to 27 000 UMIs, diversity was calculated as the inverse Simpson index using the vegan R package. Paired Mann-Whitney U tests on discordant twin pairs were used, with Benjamini-Hochberg multiple-testing correction. TCRdb reprocessed the reads, reporting each CDR3 protein sequence once and no DNA. TCRdb, not the authors, supplied the V and J calls. This sample's table has entries for 440,000 or so distinct CDR3 sequences. The top ten clones comprise about 2.3% of the sample.

From the cysteine up to the phenylalanine, the CDR3 has a length of 14 residues. No DNA sequence is on record. From a lookup of the germline V gene, CDR1 and CDR2 are SGHRS and YFSETQ. This clonotype originated in a human donor with ulcerative colitis or Crohn's disease, or a healthy co-twin of an affected twin (not recorded which). The sequenced sample consisted of blood. In this chain, TRBV5-1 is recombined with TRBJ1-5; the TCRdb D gene call, TRBD1, has no DNA to confirm it. CDR3 loop: CASSLVGGASPQHF.